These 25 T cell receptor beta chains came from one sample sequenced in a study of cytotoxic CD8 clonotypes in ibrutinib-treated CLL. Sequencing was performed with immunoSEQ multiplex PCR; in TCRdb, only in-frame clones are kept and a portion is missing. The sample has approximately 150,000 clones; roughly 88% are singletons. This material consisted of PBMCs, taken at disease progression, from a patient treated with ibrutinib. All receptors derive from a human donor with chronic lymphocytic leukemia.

As DNA, the CDR3 is TGTGCCACCTGGGACATGAACACCGGGGAGCTGTTTTTT. Encoded protein: CATWDMNTGELFF. This chain connects TRBV28 to TRBJ2-2; tentatively, D is TRBD1 (6 bases). Germline V lookup: CDR1 MDHEN, CDR2 SYDVKM. This CDR3 comprises 13 residues. Trimming took 10 bases from V and 1 from J, leaving 10 bases between them.

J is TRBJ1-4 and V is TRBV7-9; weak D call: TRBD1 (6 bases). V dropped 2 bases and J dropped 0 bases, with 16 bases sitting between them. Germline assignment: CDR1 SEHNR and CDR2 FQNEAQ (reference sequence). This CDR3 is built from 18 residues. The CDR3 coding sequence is TGTGCCAGCAGCTTACTTCCGGGACAATTTACAACTAATGAAAAACTGTTTTTT. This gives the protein CASSLLPGQFTTNEKLFF.

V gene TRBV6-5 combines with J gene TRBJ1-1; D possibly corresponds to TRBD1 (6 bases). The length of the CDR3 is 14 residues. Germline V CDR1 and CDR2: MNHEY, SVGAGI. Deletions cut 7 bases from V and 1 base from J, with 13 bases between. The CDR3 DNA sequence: TGTGCCAGCAACCCGGACAGAGCGAACACTGAAGCTTTCTTT. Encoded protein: CASNPDRANTEAFF.

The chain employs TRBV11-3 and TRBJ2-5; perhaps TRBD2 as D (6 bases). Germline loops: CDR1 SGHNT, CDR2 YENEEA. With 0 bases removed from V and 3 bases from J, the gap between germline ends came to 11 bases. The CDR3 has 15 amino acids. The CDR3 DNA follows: TGTGCCAGCAGCTTAGATGGGATAGCGGAAGAGACCCAGTACTTC. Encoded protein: CASSLDGIAEETQYF.

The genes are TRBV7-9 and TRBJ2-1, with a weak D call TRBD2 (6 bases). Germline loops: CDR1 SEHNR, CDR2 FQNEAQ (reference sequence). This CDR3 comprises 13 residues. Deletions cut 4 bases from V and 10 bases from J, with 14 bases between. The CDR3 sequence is CASSWDLAGEQFF. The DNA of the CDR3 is TGTGCCAGCAGCTGGGACCTCGCGGGGGAGCAGTTCTTC.

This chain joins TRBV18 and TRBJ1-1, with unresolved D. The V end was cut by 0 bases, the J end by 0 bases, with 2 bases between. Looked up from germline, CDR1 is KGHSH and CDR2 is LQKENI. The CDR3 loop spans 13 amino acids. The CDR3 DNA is TGTGCCAGCTCACCACCGGTGAACACTGAAGCTTTCTTT. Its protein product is CASSPPVNTEAFF.

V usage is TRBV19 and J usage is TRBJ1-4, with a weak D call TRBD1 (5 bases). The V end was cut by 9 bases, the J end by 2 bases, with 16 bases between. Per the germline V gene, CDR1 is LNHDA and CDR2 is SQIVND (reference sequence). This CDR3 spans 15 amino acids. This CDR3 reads CASRMSRGTNEKLFF. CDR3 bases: TGTGCCAGCCGAATGTCACGGGGGACTAATGAAAAACTGTTTTTT.

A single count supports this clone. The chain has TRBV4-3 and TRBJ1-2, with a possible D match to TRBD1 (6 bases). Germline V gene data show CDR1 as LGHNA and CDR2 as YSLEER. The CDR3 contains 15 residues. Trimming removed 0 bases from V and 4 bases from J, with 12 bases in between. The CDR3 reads CASSQELQGRYGYTF. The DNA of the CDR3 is TGCGCCAGCAGCCAAGAATTACAGGGTCGCTATGGCTACACCTTC.

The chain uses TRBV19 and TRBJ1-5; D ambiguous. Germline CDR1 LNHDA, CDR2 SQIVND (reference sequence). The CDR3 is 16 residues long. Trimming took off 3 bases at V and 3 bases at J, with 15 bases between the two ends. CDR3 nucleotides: TGTGCCAGTAGTATCGGCAGACCCCGTTTCAATCAGCCCCAGCATTTT. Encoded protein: CASSIGRPRFNQPQHF.

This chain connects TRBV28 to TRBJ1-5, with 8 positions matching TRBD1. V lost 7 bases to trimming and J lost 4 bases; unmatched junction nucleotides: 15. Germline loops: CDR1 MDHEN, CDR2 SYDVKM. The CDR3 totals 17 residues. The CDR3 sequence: CASTSSGQGGSNQPQHF. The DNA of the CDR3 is TGTGCCAGCACCTCCTCCGGACAGGGAGGAAGTAATCAGCCCCAGCATTTT.

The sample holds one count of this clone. Written as DNA, the CDR3 is TGTGCCAGTAGTCACACAGCCTTGAACACTGAAGCTTTCTTT. This codes for CASSHTALNTEAFF. This rearrangement joins TRBV19 to TRBJ1-1; the D is unclear. Germline loops: CDR1 LNHDA, CDR2 SQIVND (reference sequence). This CDR3 has 14 residues. V shed 5 bases and J shed 0 bases, with 10 bases lying between them.

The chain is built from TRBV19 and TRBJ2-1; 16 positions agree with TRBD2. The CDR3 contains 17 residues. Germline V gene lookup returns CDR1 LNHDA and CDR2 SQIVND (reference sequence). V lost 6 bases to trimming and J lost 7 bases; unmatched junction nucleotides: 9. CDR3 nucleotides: TGTGCCAGTAGCCCCCCGGGACTAGCGGGAGGGCGAAATGAGCAGTTCTTC. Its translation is CASSPPGLAGGRNEQFF.

The CDR3 nucleotides read TGTGCCAGCAGTCAGCCTCGCACAGATACGCAGTATTTT. It encodes CASSQPRTDTQYF. The chain recombines TRBV2 with TRBJ2-3; D call uncertain. V lost 5 bases, J lost 1 base, and 7 bases lay in between. This CDR3 comprises 13 residues. From germline, CDR1 is SNHLY and CDR2 FYNNEI.

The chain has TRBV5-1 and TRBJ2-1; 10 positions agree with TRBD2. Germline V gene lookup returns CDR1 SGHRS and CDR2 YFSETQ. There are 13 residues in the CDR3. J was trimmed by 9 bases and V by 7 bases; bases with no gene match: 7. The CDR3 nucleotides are TGCGCCAGCGGGGCTAGCGGGAGAGGTGAGCAGTTCTTC. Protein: CASGASGRGEQFF.

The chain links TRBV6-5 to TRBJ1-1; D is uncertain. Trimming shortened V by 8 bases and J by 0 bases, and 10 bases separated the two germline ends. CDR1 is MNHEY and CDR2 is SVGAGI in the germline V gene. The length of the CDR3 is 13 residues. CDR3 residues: CASLTPLNTEAFF. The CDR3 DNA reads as TGTGCCAGCTTAACACCTTTGAACACTGAAGCTTTCTTT.

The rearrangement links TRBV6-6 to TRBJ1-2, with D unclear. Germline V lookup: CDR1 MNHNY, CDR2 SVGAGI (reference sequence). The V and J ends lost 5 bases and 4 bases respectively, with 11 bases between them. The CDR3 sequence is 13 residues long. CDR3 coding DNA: TGTGCCAGCAGTCCAAAAACAGTCTATGGCTACACCTTC. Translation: CASSPKTVYGYTF.

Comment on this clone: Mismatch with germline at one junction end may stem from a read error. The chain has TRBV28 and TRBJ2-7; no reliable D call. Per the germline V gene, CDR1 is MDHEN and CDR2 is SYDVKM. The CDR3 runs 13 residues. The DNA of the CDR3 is TGTGCCAGCTGTTTAGGACCGAGCTACGAGCAGTACTTC. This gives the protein CASCLGPSYEQYF.

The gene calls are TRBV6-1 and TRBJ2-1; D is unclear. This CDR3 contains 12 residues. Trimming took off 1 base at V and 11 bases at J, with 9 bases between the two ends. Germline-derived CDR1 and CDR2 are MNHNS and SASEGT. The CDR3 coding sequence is TGTGCCAGCAGTGAAGTCGCCCTTAAGCAGTTCTTC. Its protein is CASSEVALKQFF.

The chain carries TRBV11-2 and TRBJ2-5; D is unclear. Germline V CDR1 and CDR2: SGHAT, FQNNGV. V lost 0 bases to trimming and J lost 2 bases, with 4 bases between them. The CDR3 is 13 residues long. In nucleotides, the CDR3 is TGTGCCAGCAGCTTAGAAGTACAAGAGACCCAGTACTTC. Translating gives CASSLEVQETQYF.

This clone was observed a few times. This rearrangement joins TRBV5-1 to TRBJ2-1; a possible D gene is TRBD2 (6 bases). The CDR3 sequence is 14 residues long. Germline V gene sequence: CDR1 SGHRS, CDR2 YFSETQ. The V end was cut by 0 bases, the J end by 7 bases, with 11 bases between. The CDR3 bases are TGCGCCAGCAGCTTGGACGGGAGTAGGAATGAGCAGTTCTTC. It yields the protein CASSLDGSRNEQFF.

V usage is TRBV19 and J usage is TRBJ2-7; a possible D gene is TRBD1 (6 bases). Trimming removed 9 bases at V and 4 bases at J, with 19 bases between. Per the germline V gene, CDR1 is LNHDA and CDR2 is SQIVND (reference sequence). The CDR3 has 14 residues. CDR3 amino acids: CARLYRDNDYEQYF. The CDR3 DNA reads TGTGCCAGGCTATACCGGGACAACGATTACGAGCAGTACTTC.

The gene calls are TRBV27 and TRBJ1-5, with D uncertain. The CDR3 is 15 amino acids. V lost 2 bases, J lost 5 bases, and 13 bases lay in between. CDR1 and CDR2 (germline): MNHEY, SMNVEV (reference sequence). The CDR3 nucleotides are TGTGCCAGCAGTTTAGCCAGGCCACGAGATCAGCCCCAGCATTTT. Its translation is CASSLARPRDQPQHF.

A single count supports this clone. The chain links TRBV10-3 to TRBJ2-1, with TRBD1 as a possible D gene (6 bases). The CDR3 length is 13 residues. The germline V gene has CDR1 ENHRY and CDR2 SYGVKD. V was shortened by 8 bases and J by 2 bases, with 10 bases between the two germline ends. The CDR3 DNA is TGTGCCATCGGCAGGGGTGCCTACAATGAGCAGTTCTTC. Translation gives CAIGRGAYNEQFF.

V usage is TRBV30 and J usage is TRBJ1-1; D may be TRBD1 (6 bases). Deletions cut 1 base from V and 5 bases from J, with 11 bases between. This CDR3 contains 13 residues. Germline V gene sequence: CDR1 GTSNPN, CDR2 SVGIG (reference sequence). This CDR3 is CAWSEQGMTEAFF. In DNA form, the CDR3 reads TGTGCCTGGAGTGAGCAGGGGATGACTGAAGCTTTCTTT.

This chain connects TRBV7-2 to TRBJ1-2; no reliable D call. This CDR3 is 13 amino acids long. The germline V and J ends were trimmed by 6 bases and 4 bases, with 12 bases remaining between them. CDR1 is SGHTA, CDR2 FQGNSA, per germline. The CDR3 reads CASSFTSLYGYTF. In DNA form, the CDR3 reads TGTGCCAGCAGTTTTACCAGTCTCTATGGCTACACCTTC.